This T cell receptor beta chain was recorded in a study of human T cells and chemical hapten exposure. The wider study: The study patch tested 0.01% DPC on the upper back and read results at 6 days. TCR yields differed between samples (mainly from small differences in pooled library volume).

After removal of 8 bases from V and 1 base from J, the junction contained 12 bases not matched to a gene. The length of the CDR3 is 16 residues. Germline V gives CDR1 MDHEN, CDR2 SYDVKM. Sample time point: pre-sensitization, week 0. The treatment was: therapeutic diphenylcyclopropenone sensitization with weekly scalp DPC. Prior to each patch test being applied, blood was drawn. Total RNA was isolated from unfractionated whole blood. This clonotype came up a few times. MiXCR, applied by TCRdb to the RACE reads, yields one record per CDR3 protein. The sample has 65,000 to 90,000 distinct CDR3 sequences; 13% to 15% are singletons.

This clonotype was sampled from a woman aged 45-65 years with alopecia areata. Some clones in this sample may be carry-over from other donors' samples. The chain recombines TRBV28 with TRBJ2-7, with TRBD1 identical over 9 bases. Here the sequenced sample was whole blood, taken in connection with sensitization to the hapten diphenylcyclopropenone (DPC). CDR3 region: CASVTGGIGSSYEQYF. The DNA for the CDR3 is TGTGCCAGCGTAACAGGGGGCATAGGTAGTTCCTACGAGCAGTACTTC.